Sequencing of this TCR beta chain was carried out in a study of blood T cell repertoires in COVID-19. Germline CDR1 SGHRS, CDR2 YFSETQ. Trimming removed 4 bases from V and 0 bases from J; junction bases left unmatched: 6. The CDR3 is 17 residues long. In the original workflow: Estimated nucleated cell counts came from reference gene primer amplification. Method: immunoSEQ multiplex PCR; TCRdb's copy keeps in-frame clones and lacks some. D and trimming were read from the DNA, whereas the V and J calls and clone size are those reported in that table. The table includes approximately 240,000 clones, under 95% detected once. Enrollees, about 18 to 89 years old, lived in fewer than 25 US areas.

The sample consisted of PBMCs or T cells enriched from blood (not recorded which). The clonotype was recovered from a woman in her late teens or twenties who had recovered from COVID-19. This rearrangement joins TRBV5-1 to TRBJ2-1; 11 nucleotides agree with TRBD2. CDR3: CASSGGLAGSSYNEQFF. Written as DNA, the CDR3 is TGCGCCAGCAGCGGTGGACTAGCGGGTAGCTCCTACAATGAGCAGTTCTTC. The variable domain in full, completed from reference TRBV5-1 and TRBJ2-1, reads KAGVTQTPRYLIKTRGQQVTLSCSPISGHRSVSWYQQTPGQGLQFLFEYFSETQRNKGNFPGRFSGRQFSNSRSEMNVSTLELGDSALYLCASSGGLAGSSYNEQFFGPGTRLTVL.